The 4 T cell receptor beta chains below come from one sample, sequenced in a study of shared clonotypes between healthy human individuals (dated by TCRdb to the early 2020s). The library was made by the immunoSEQ multiplex PCR assay. The source is immuneACCESS, and TCRdb retained only in-frame sequences with V and J called. Part of the clones is not carried over; for the studies checked, unresolved V genes explain less than half of this, and the remainder is unexplained. The sample data list under 650,000 clones, and about 96% of these were observed just once. The ten largest make up roughly 0.06% of the sample. What was sequenced was naive CD4+ T cells sorted from blood. The meaning of the sample's cell subset or site label: CD45RA+ positively selected. The receptors here all came from a woman aged 25-40 years in good health.

V is TRBV9 and J is TRBJ1-1; D remains unclear. V lost 0 bases and J 4 bases, leaving 13 bases between the germline ends. The length of the CDR3 is 15 residues. Germline V gene lookup returns CDR1 SGDLS and CDR2 YYNGEE. Here the CDR3 reads CASSVDAARGTEAFF. The CDR3 DNA sequence: TGTGCCAGCAGCGTAGATGCGGCTCGGGGCACTGAAGCTTTCTTT.

This sequence joins TRBV5-1 and TRBJ1-2; 7 positions agree with TRBD1. The J segment lost 8 bases and the V segment lost 4 bases, leaving 11 bases of the junction unmatched. This CDR3 region has 14 residues. CDR1 is SGHRS, CDR2 YFSETQ, per germline. Here the CDR3 reads CASSTGQEEGGYTF. CDR3 in DNA: TGCGCCAGCAGCACCGGACAGGAAGAAGGCGGCTACACCTTC.

V usage is TRBV6-4 and J usage is TRBJ2-5; a weak D match, TRBD2 (5 bases). With the DNA end fitting TRBJ2-7 better, the J assignment may be wrong. Per germline, CDR1 MRHNA and CDR2 SNTAGT. This CDR3 has 15 residues. DNA for the CDR3: TGTGCCAGCAGTGACTCGAGCCCGGGGATCTACGAGCAGTACTTC. This encodes CASSDSSPGIYEQYF.

The chain carries TRBV5-8 and TRBJ2-3; 13 bases align to TRBD2. Looked up from germline, CDR1 is SGHTS and CDR2 is YDEGEE. The J segment lost 1 base and the V segment lost 4 bases, leaving 3 bases of the junction unmatched. The CDR3 runs 16 residues. The chain's CDR3 is CASSNGLAGGTDTQYF. DNA for the CDR3: TGTGCCAGCAGCAACGGACTAGCGGGAGGCACAGATACGCAGTATTTT.